These 12 T cell receptor beta chains originate from one sample sequenced in a study of cytomegalovirus exposure and HLA in healthy donors. Primers: 60 Vbeta forward and 13 Jbeta reverse. Here immunoSEQ multiplex PCR was the method, and the copy in TCRdb shows in-frame clones only, minus some. The data hold about 75,000 clones, with 84% observed a single time. Material for sequencing was PBMCs. The receptor source for this set is a man in his 70s in good health and CMV-seropositive.

This clone has more than one count but fewer than ten. This chain uses TRBV5-6 with TRBJ1-1, with D possibly being TRBD1 (5 bases). The V end lost 4 bases, the J end lost 8 bases, and 12 bases lay between the germline ends. Per the germline V gene, CDR1 is SGHDT and CDR2 is YYEEEE. The CDR3 sequence is 12 residues long. Here the CDR3 DNA reads TGTGCCAGCAGCGGACACACATCGGAAGCTTTCTTT. Its translation: CASSGHTSEAFF.

This clone was detected only once. This chain joins TRBV5-4 and TRBJ2-3; TRBD2 matches 7 bases. After removal of 1 base from V and 1 base from J, the junction contained 6 bases not matched to a gene. This CDR3 has 16 amino acids. The germline CDR1 and CDR2 sequences are SGHNT and YYREEE (reference sequence). The CDR3 protein is CASSLRSGVGTDTQYF. The CDR3 nucleotides are TGTGCCAGCAGCTTGCGCAGCGGGGTAGGCACAGATACGCAGTATTTT.

Only one count was recorded for this clone. The gene calls are TRBV6-4 and TRBJ2-7; D uncertain. CDR3 length: 14 amino acids. V shed 6 bases and J shed 2 bases, with 14 bases lying between them. CDR1 is MRHNA and CDR2 is SNTAGT in the germline V gene. CDR3 coding DNA: TGTGCCAGCAGAGACGACCGACTGGCCTACGAGCAGTACTTC. Its protein product is CASRDDRLAYEQYF.

The chain carries TRBV7-6 and TRBJ2-1; 7 nucleotides agree with TRBD2. This CDR3 has 15 residues. The germline CDR1 and CDR2 sequences are SGHVS and FNYEAQ. V was clipped by 1 base and J by 6 bases; unmatched bases: 6. The CDR3 sequence is CASSLVSSGLNEQFF. The DNA for the CDR3 is TGTGCCAGCAGCTTAGTCTCTAGCGGTCTCAATGAGCAGTTCTTC.

Turning to this clone: At one of its ends the junction is not consistent with the germline gene, which may arise from a read error. The V gene is TRBV10-1, the J gene TRBJ2-3; 10 nucleotides agree with TRBD1. The germline V gene encodes CDR1 WNHNN and CDR2 SYGVQD (reference sequence). The CDR3 consists of 17 residues. The CDR3 reads CASNEGGTGDITDTQYF. CDR3 sequence (DNA): TGCGCCAGCAATGAGGGGGGGACAGGGGACATCACAGATACGCAGTATTTT.

V usage is TRBV7-2 and J usage is TRBJ2-1; the D gene is possibly TRBD2 (5 bases). This CDR3 has 13 amino acids. Deletions cut 5 bases from V and 7 bases from J, with 12 bases between. Germline lookup yields CDR1 SGHTA and CDR2 FQGNSA. DNA of the CDR3: TGTGCCAGCAGCCTGGAAGGAGGAAATGAGCAGTTCTTC. Translating gives CASSLEGGNEQFF.

The rearrangement uses TRBV7-8 and TRBJ1-1; TRBD1 matches 10 bases. V gave up 5 bases and J gave up 9 bases; unmatched junction bases: 9. The CDR3 loop spans 14 amino acids. CDR1 and CDR2 (germline): SGHVS, FQNEAQ. The CDR3 DNA reads as TGTGCCAGCAGCCTCAGGGACAGGGGTTCCCAAGCTTTCTTT. It is translated as CASSLRDRGSQAFF.

The CDR3 loop is CASSTAGSGGSYEQYF. Written as DNA, the CDR3 is TGTGCCAGTAGTACCGCGGGAAGCGGGGGTTCCTACGAGCAGTACTTC. The J gene is TRBJ2-7, the V gene TRBV19; 8 nucleotides match TRBD2. The germline gives CDR1 LNHDA, CDR2 SQIVND (reference sequence). The J segment lost 1 base and the V segment lost 4 bases, leaving 9 bases of the junction unmatched. CDR3 length: 16 amino acids.

This chain connects TRBV14 to TRBJ2-1, with 7 nucleotides matching TRBD2. CDR3 size: 15 residues. Trimming removed 6 bases from V and 7 bases from J; junction bases left unmatched: 12. Per germline, CDR1 SGHDN and CDR2 FVKESK. The CDR3 DNA is TGTGCCAGCAGTAGTGGGAGGGCCGGATGGAATGAGCAGTTCTTC. Amino acid sequence: CASSSGRAGWNEQFF.

This clone was detected once. This chain links TRBV10-3 with TRBJ1-1; unclear D gene. There are 15 residues in the CDR3. Germline loops: CDR1 ENHRY, CDR2 SYGVKD. V lost 0 bases and J 0 bases, leaving 8 bases between the germline ends. CDR3 amino acids: CAISESAVMNTEAFF. The CDR3 DNA sequence: TGTGCCATCAGTGAGTCGGCGGTCATGAACACTGAAGCTTTCTTT.

The chain carries TRBV12-2 and TRBJ2-3; TRBD2 is taken as the D call from the table, unchecked against the DNA. TRBV12-2 is a known pseudogene. The CDR3 is 16 residues long. CDR3 region: CASRPRVAGKEDTQYF. Here the CDR3 DNA reads TGTGCAAGTCGCCCCCGGGTAGCGGGAAAAGAAGATACGCAGTATTTT.

The chain joins TRBV10-2 to TRBJ2-2, with TRBD2 matching over 7 bases. The CDR3 is 13 residues long. Germline CDR1 is WSHSY and CDR2 is SAAADI. J gave up 6 bases and V 8 bases, and 6 bases lay outside the gene matches. The CDR3 DNA follows: TGCGCCAGCCGGCTGGGGGGGGCCGGGGAGCTGTTTTTT. It is translated as CASRLGGAGELFF.